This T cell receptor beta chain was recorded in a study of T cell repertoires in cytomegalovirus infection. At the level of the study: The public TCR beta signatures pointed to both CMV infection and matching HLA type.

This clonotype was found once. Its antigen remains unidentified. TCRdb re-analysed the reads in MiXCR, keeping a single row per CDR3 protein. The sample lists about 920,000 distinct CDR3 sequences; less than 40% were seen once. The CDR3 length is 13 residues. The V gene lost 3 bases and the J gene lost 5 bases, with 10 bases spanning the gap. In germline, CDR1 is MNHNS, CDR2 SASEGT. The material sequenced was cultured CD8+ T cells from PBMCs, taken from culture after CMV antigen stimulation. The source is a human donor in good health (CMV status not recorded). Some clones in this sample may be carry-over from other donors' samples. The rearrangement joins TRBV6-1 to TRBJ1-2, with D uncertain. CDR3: CASSDRNSYGYTF. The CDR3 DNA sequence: TGTGCCAGCAGTGATAGGAACAGTTATGGCTACACCTTC.